This TCR beta chain emerged from a study of shared clonotypes between healthy human individuals. Study findings and constraints: Tissue TCR repertoires likely differ from these blood-only repertoires.

This CDR3 spans 15 amino acids. Germline V gene sequence: CDR1 SGHNT, CDR2 YYREEE (reference sequence). V was clipped by 2 bases and J by 7 bases; unmatched bases: 9. Concerning this clone itself: Its matching antigen is unknown.

Genomic DNA per cell subset filled all wells of several immunoSEQ plates. It was 200 ng DNA, around 33,000 T cell genomes, that sorted-subset replicate PCRs used. Generated by immunoSEQ multiplex PCR, the TCRdb table keeps only in-frame clones and is missing some. The table has around 940,000 clones, about three quarters seen once. V usage is TRBV5-4 and J usage is TRBJ2-1; 7 positions match TRBD2. Sequenced sample: memory CD4+ T cells sorted from blood. Sample subset: CD45RA-negative fraction. The sequence came from a man aged 18 to 30 in good health. The CDR3 spells CASSFSSGGGNEQFF. Here the CDR3 DNA reads TGTGCCAGCAGCTTCTCTAGCGGAGGAGGTAATGAGCAGTTCTTC.